Listed below are T cell receptor beta chains from one sample, sequenced in a study of T cells after posttransplantation cyclophosphamide. Assay: immunoSEQ multiplex PCR; the TCRdb copy retains only in-frame clones and omits some. The table shows tens of thousands of clones, with about 86% occurring only once. Material for sequencing was PBMCs. The receptor set was obtained from a man aged 30 to 45 with a blood cancer, CMV-positive, and with a related stem cell donor. Both conserved end residues are part of each CDR3. Clone size is shown for a subset of rows, as once, few, many or a class of expanded clone.

clone_size | j_call | v_call | cdr3_aa
NA | TRBJ2-6 | TRBV5-1 | CASSTQTGARSGANVLTF
NA | TRBJ1-2 | TRBV30 | CAWSFRDRGRMGYGYTF
NA | TRBJ1-5 | TRBV9 | CASSVDGVGNQPQHF
NA | TRBJ2-7 | TRBV7-9 | CASSLQDMYEQYF
NA | TRBJ1-3 | TRBV14 | CASSQRGLGTIYF
NA | TRBJ2-5 | TRBV21-1 | CASSKAVVRAWHQETQYF
NA | TRBJ1-3 | TRBV4-2 | CASSGPGTGGGNTIYF
NA | TRBJ2-1 | TRBV13 | CASSRGGTSGLVQFF
NA | TRBJ1-1 | TRBV11-3 | CASSPDREAFF
NA | TRBJ2-2 | TRBV2 | CASRGSGGTGELFF
NA | TRBJ1-6 | TRBV6-6 | CASSPRTGKNSPLHF
NA | TRBJ2-7 | TRBV19 | CASSPGTSGNEQYF
NA | TRBJ2-5 | TRBV9 | CASSPNPSRSETQYF
NA | TRBJ1-4 | TRBV28 | CASRSPGRGFNEKLFF
NA | TRBJ1-2 | TRBV19 | CASSIGLDYGYTF
once | TRBJ2-3 | TRBV18 | CASSLAGGSPTDTQYF
NA | TRBJ2-5 | TRBV5-6 | CASSLGPPSSGSQETQYF
NA | TRBJ2-1 | TRBV4-3 | CASSQEGTSSNEQFF
NA | TRBJ1-5 | TRBV6-1 | CASHRAGGERQPQHF
NA | TRBJ2-5 | TRBV5-1 | CASSLYIGRGFRETQYF
NA | TRBJ2-7 | TRBV11-2 | CASSPSPSYEQYF
NA | TRBJ2-1 | TRBV11-3 | CASSLTIEQFF
NA | TRBJ1-1 | TRBV7-2 | CASSFRGGSTEAFF
NA | TRBJ2-1 | TRBV7-8 | CASTILAGANEQFF
few | TRBJ1-1 | TRBV28 | CASSLRQGTTMNTEAFF
NA | TRBJ2-6 | TRBV9 | CASSGNKQGSISGANVLTF
NA | TRBJ1-1 | TRBV29-1 | CSVEYRGTGVTEAFF
NA | TRBJ1-2 | TRBV28 | CASITGIGGYTF
NA | TRBJ2-7 | TRBV7-7 | CASSQGVGPYEQYF
NA | TRBJ1-6 | TRBV11-2 | CASSLVSTPKGSPLHF
NA | TRBJ1-2 | TRBV7-2 | CASSLVRSGYTF
NA | TRBJ2-1 | TRBV30 | CAWKGDGDNEQFF
NA | TRBJ2-5 | TRBV7-9 | CASSLAGGGAETQYF
NA | TRBJ2-3 | TRBV7-6 | CASSHYGSGGTDTQYF
NA | TRBJ1-5 | TRBV5-8 | CASSLAWQGRNQPQHF
NA | TRBJ1-2 | TRBV6-6 | CASQQGNYGYTF
NA | TRBJ1-3 | TRBV14 | CASSQVGQFGNTIYF
NA | TRBJ1-3 | TRBV15 | CATSRAGRGSGNTIYF
few | TRBJ1-4 | TRBV2 | CASITGPGVVEKLFF
NA | TRBJ2-5 | TRBV28 | CASQTGGAGGETQYF
NA | TRBJ1-4 | TRBV19 | CASSIGTEKNEKLFF
NA | TRBJ2-1 | TRBV5-1 | CASSRTLAGGNNEQFF
NA | TRBJ2-5 | TRBV2 | CASRRDSQETQYF
NA | TRBJ2-3 | TRBV6-6 | CASSYSRTSDTQYF
NA | TRBJ2-1 | TRBV30 | CAWSVGGYNEQFF
NA | TRBJ2-7 | TRBV15 | CATRLGLADSYEQYF
NA | TRBJ2-2 | TRBV2 | CASSDTGFTGELFF
NA | TRBJ2-7 | TRBV4-1 | CASSQDPGLPPYEQYF
NA | TRBJ2-7 | TRBV7-8 | CASSSRLAGSSYEQYF
NA | TRBJ1-2 | TRBV4-2 | CASSQVGQTTTGYTF
NA | TRBJ2-3 | TRBV11-2 | CASSLYVGGQDTQYF
once | TRBJ1-4 | TRBV7-2 | CASSPGQYSEKLFF
NA | TRBJ2-7 | TRBV6-1 | CASSERGTGGYEQYF
NA | TRBJ1-5 | TRBV18 | CASSPDQGARNNQPQHF
NA | TRBJ2-7 | TRBV2 | CANTRDSSSYEQYF